This T cell receptor beta chain appears in the sequencing data of a study of PD-L1 blockade in urothelial cancer. On the study more broadly: Between 0 and 3 chemotherapy regimens preceded treatment for each patient. Median T cell yield per blood sample was about 150,000 cells.

Stated time point: peripheral blood 6 weeks after treatment start. Patients had urothelial carcinoma that was locally advanced or metastatic. This CDR3 has 15 amino acids. Germline CDR1 SNHLY, CDR2 FYNNEI. J was trimmed by 2 bases and V by 4 bases; bases with no gene match: 4. Libraries were prepared by immunoSEQ multiplex PCR; TCRdb keeps only in-frame clonotypes and omits some of them. The sample holds about 120,000 clones; 86% are singletons and the top ten take roughly 2.4%. The sample here was PBMCs, taken around atezolizumab (anti-PD-L1) treatment. This TCR was sampled from a man aged 45-65 years with urothelial cancer. The rearrangement uses TRBV2 and TRBJ2-2; 7 positions match TRBD2. In DNA form, the CDR3 reads TGTGCCAGCAGTGGGGGGAGGGCCAACACCGGGGAGCTGTTTTTT. Residues: CASSGGRANTGELFF.